The T cell receptor (beta chain) under discussion was sequenced for a study of OX40 agonist ivuxolimab in advanced cancers. Study-wide background: At doses from 0.01 to 10 mg/kg, patients were given intravenous ivuxolimab every 2 weeks. People in dose escalation had one of these cancers: hepatocellular carcinoma, melanoma, renal cell or head and neck cancer.

General study points: The work left the antigen specificity of expanded peripheral T cells undetermined. Clonal expansion from baseline to week 6 occurred in both CD4+ and CD8+ T cells.

Profiling relied on immunoSEQ multiplex PCR, and the TCRdb table lists in-frame clones only, not all of them. Of some 150,000 clones listed, under 95% are singletons. Worth noting for this clone: No antigen is known for it.

The clonotype originates from an adult with an advanced solid tumor such as melanoma, head and neck, liver or kidney cancer. The starting material was CD4+ or CD8+ T cells sorted from blood, obtained in a trial of the OX40 agonist ivuxolimab.

The CDR3 region has the DNA TGTGCCAGCAGCTTGGGGGCTGTTAGCGGGGAGCAGTTCTTC. This codes for CASSLGAVSGEQFF. V is TRBV5-5 and J is TRBJ2-1; the match to TRBD2 covers 7 bases. Per the germline V gene, CDR1 is SGHKS and CDR2 is YYEKEE (reference sequence). CDR3 length: 14 residues. V shed 0 bases and J 10 bases; nucleotides not matched to a gene: 7.